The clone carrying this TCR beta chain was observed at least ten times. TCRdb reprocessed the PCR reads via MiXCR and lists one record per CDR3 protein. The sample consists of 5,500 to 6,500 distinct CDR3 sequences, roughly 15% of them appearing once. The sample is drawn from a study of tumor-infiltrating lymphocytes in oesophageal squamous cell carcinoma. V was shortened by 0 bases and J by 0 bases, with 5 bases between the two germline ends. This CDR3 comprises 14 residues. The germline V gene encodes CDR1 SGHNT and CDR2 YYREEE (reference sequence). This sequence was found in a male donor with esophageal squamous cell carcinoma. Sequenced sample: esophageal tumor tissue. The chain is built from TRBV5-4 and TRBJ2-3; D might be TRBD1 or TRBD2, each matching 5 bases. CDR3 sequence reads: CASSLGGSTDTQYF. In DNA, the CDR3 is TGTGCCAGCAGCTTGGGGGGGAGCACAGATACGCAGTATTTT. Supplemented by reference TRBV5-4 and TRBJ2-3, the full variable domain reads ETGVTQSPTHLIKTRGQQVTLRCSSQSGHNTVSWYQQALGQGPQFIFQYYREEENGRGNFPPRFSGLQFPNYSSELNVNALELDDSALYLCASSLGGSTDTQYFGPGTRLTVL.